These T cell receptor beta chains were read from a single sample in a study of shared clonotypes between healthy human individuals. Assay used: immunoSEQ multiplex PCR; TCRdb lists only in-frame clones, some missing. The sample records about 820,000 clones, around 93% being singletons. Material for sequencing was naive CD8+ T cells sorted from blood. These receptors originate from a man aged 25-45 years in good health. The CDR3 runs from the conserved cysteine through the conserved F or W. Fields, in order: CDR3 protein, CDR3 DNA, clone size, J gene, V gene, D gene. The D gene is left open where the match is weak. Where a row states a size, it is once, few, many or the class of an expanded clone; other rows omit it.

CDR3aa: CASSVDPKERNPEAFF; CDR3nt: TGTGCCAGCAGCGTAGATCCCAAGGAGAGGAACCCTGAAGCTTTCTTT; abundance: .; j_gene: TRBJ1-1; v_gene: TRBV9; d_gene: .
CDR3aa: CASSVGLAGVSYEQYF; CDR3nt: TGTGCCAGCAGCGTGGGACTAGCGGGGGTGTCCTACGAGCAGTACTTC; abundance: .; j_gene: TRBJ2-7; v_gene: TRBV9; d_gene: TRBD2
CDR3aa: CATSERLLAGLADTQYF; CDR3nt: TGTGCCACCAGCGAGAGGTTGCTAGCGGGTTTGGCAGATACGCAGTATTTT; abundance: .; j_gene: TRBJ2-3; v_gene: TRBV15; d_gene: TRBD2
CDR3aa: CATRDYTGTNEQYF; CDR3nt: TGTGCCACCAGGGACTATACCGGGACAAACGAGCAGTACTTC; abundance: .; j_gene: TRBJ2-7; v_gene: TRBV6-1; d_gene: .
CDR3aa: CASSFLGGPGELFF; CDR3nt: TGTGCCAGCAGTTTCCTGGGGGGCCCCGGGGAGCTGTTTTTT; abundance: .; j_gene: TRBJ2-2; v_gene: TRBV27; d_gene: .
CDR3aa: CASSFGTETQYF; CDR3nt: TGTGCCAGCAGCTTCGGGACGGAGACCCAGTACTTC; abundance: .; j_gene: TRBJ2-5; v_gene: TRBV7-9; d_gene: .
CDR3aa: CASSLLAGSYEQYF; CDR3nt: TGTGCCAGCAGCTTACTAGCGGGTTCCTACGAGCAGTACTTC; abundance: once; j_gene: TRBJ2-7; v_gene: TRBV7-6; d_gene: TRBD2
CDR3aa: CASSLLTTGYEQYF; CDR3nt: TGCGCCAGCAGCTTATTAACGACGGGCTACGAGCAGTACTTC; abundance: .; j_gene: TRBJ2-7; v_gene: TRBV5-1; d_gene: .
CDR3aa: CASSLRRTSGRAGTQYF; CDR3nt: TGTGCCAGCAGCCTTCGAAGGACTAGCGGGAGGGCGGGGACCCAGTACTTC; abundance: .; j_gene: TRBJ2-5; v_gene: TRBV21-1; d_gene: .
CDR3aa: CASSESGGEQFF; CDR3nt: TGCGCCAGCAGTGAGTCCGGGGGTGAGCAGTTCTTC; abundance: .; j_gene: TRBJ2-1; v_gene: TRBV10-2; d_gene: .
CDR3aa: CASSSRGTYEQYF; CDR3nt: TGTGCCAGCAGTTCGCGGGGAACCTACGAGCAGTACTTC; abundance: .; j_gene: TRBJ2-7; v_gene: TRBV27; d_gene: .
CDR3aa: CASSIWGQWIAGKAGGNEQFF; CDR3nt: TGTGCCAGTAGTATATGGGGACAGTGGATAGCGGGTAAAGCGGGGGGCAATGAGCAGTTCTTC; abundance: .; j_gene: TRBJ2-1; v_gene: TRBV19; d_gene: TRBD2
CDR3aa: CASSLFGGSSYEQYF; CDR3nt: TGTGCCAGCAGTTTATTTGGCGGGAGTTCCTACGAGCAGTACTTC; abundance: .; j_gene: TRBJ2-7; v_gene: TRBV27; d_gene: TRBD2
CDR3aa: CATSSRVLRGEKLFF; CDR3nt: TGTGCCACCAGCTCTAGGGTCCTGAGGGGTGAAAAACTGTTTTTT; abundance: .; j_gene: TRBJ1-4; v_gene: TRBV15; d_gene: .
CDR3aa: CASSLGSVNTEAFF; CDR3nt: TGTGCCAGCAGCCTAGGTTCGGTGAACACTGAAGCTTTCTTT; abundance: .; j_gene: TRBJ1-1; v_gene: TRBV7-6; d_gene: .
CDR3aa: CASSRQGNTIYF; CDR3nt: TGTGCCAGCAGCCGACAGGGAAACACCATATATTTT; abundance: .; j_gene: TRBJ1-3; v_gene: TRBV28; d_gene: .
CDR3aa: CASSVHLEWGQTYEQYF; CDR3nt: TGTGCCAGCAGCGTCCATCTCGAGTGGGGTCAGACCTACGAGCAGTACTTC; abundance: once; j_gene: TRBJ2-7; v_gene: TRBV5-6; d_gene: .
CDR3aa: CASSQGWLIGQPQHF; CDR3nt: TGCGCCAGCAGCCAAGGATGGTTGATCGGTCAGCCCCAGCATTTT; abundance: .; j_gene: TRBJ1-5; v_gene: TRBV4-1; d_gene: .
CDR3aa: CASSRESGGPEQYF; CDR3nt: TGCGCCAGCAGCCGGGAGTCAGGGGGACCAGAGCAGTACTTC; abundance: .; j_gene: TRBJ2-7; v_gene: TRBV4-1; d_gene: TRBD1
CDR3aa: CASSPPNQPQHF; CDR3nt: TGTGCCAGCAGTCCGCCAAATCAGCCCCAGCATTTT; abundance: .; j_gene: TRBJ1-5; v_gene: TRBV27; d_gene: .
CDR3aa: CASSLSENYEQYF; CDR3nt: TGTGCCAGCAGCCTAAGCGAGAACTACGAGCAGTACTTC; abundance: once; j_gene: TRBJ2-7; v_gene: TRBV5-6; d_gene: .
CDR3aa: CASSLNTEAFF; CDR3nt: TGTGCCAGCAGCTTGAACACTGAAGCTTTCTTT; abundance: few; j_gene: TRBJ1-1; v_gene: TRBV13; d_gene: .
CDR3aa: CASSQDRNSEYYEQYF; CDR3nt: TGCGCCAGCAGCCAAGATCGGAATAGCGAGTACTACGAGCAGTACTTC; abundance: .; j_gene: TRBJ2-7; v_gene: TRBV4-3; d_gene: .
CDR3aa: CSARRQNYNEQFF; CDR3nt: TGCAGCGCCCGGCGGCAGAACTACAATGAGCAGTTCTTC; abundance: once; j_gene: TRBJ2-1; v_gene: TRBV29-1; d_gene: .
CDR3aa: CASTGIGNQPQHF; CDR3nt: TGTGCCAGCACAGGGATCGGCAATCAGCCCCAGCATTTT; abundance: few; j_gene: TRBJ1-5; v_gene: TRBV2; d_gene: .
CDR3aa: CASSPASGLSYEQYF; CDR3nt: TGTGCCAGCAGCCCGGCTAGCGGTCTGTCCTACGAGCAGTACTTC; abundance: .; j_gene: TRBJ2-7; v_gene: TRBV5-4; d_gene: TRBD2
CDR3aa: CASSIGVQGGLYEQYF; CDR3nt: TGTGCCAGCAGCATCGGGGTACAGGGAGGACTGTACGAGCAGTACTTC; abundance: .; j_gene: TRBJ2-7; v_gene: TRBV7-9; d_gene: .
CDR3aa: CASSSLAGVKETQYF; CDR3nt: TGTGCCAGCAGTAGTCTAGCGGGGGTAAAAGAGACCCAGTACTTC; abundance: .; j_gene: TRBJ2-5; v_gene: TRBV27; d_gene: TRBD2
CDR3aa: CSVEGVWGLAGGLKTQYF; CDR3nt: TGCAGCGTTGAGGGAGTTTGGGGACTAGCGGGAGGGTTAAAGACCCAGTACTTC; abundance: .; j_gene: TRBJ2-5; v_gene: TRBV29-1; d_gene: TRBD2
CDR3aa: CSVEFREHEQFF; CDR3nt: TGCAGCGTTGAATTTAGGGAACATGAGCAGTTCTTC; abundance: once; j_gene: TRBJ2-1; v_gene: TRBV29-1; d_gene: .
CDR3aa: CATQQGTPLNEQFF; CDR3nt: TGTGCTACACAACAGGGGACTCCATTGAATGAGCAGTTCTTC; abundance: once; j_gene: TRBJ2-1; v_gene: TRBV7-9; d_gene: .
CDR3aa: CASSLRGSTSQETQYF; CDR3nt: TGTGCCAGCAGCTTAAGGGGCTCCACGTCACAGGAGACCCAGTACTTC; abundance: .; j_gene: TRBJ2-5; v_gene: TRBV11-3; d_gene: .
CDR3aa: CASKSRESSNQPQHF; CDR3nt: TGTGCCAGCAAGTCCAGGGAAAGCAGCAATCAGCCCCAGCATTTT; abundance: .; j_gene: TRBJ1-5; v_gene: TRBV2; d_gene: .
CDR3aa: CASSLLGGDYEQYF; CDR3nt: TGTGCCAGCAGTTTACTAGGGGGGGACTACGAGCAGTACTTC; abundance: .; j_gene: TRBJ2-7; v_gene: TRBV27; d_gene: .
CDR3aa: CASSVGGLSYEQYF; CDR3nt: TGTGCCAGCAGCGTAGGTGGGCTCTCCTACGAGCAGTACTTC; abundance: .; j_gene: TRBJ2-7; v_gene: TRBV9; d_gene: .
CDR3aa: CASSYSSSQGDTEAFF; CDR3nt: TGTGCCAGCAGTTACTCGTCTTCTCAGGGGGACACTGAAGCTTTCTTT; abundance: .; j_gene: TRBJ1-1; v_gene: TRBV6-6; d_gene: TRBD1
CDR3aa: CATGKGGSGSYEQYF; CDR3nt: TGTGCCACCGGGAAAGGGGGAAGCGGATCCTACGAGCAGTACTTC; abundance: once; j_gene: TRBJ2-7; v_gene: TRBV27; d_gene: .
CDR3aa: CASSQDTNTYNEQFF; CDR3nt: TGCGCCAGCAGCCAAGATACGAACACCTACAATGAGCAGTTCTTC; abundance: .; j_gene: TRBJ2-1; v_gene: TRBV4-1; d_gene: .
CDR3aa: CATSSSRSGGYYEQYF; CDR3nt: TGTGCCACCAGCAGTTCTAGGTCCGGCGGGTACTACGAGCAGTACTTC; abundance: .; j_gene: TRBJ2-7; v_gene: TRBV15; d_gene: .
CDR3aa: CASSLDGSGAFF; CDR3nt: TGTGCCAGCAGCTTAGATGGGAGCGGAGCTTTCTTT; abundance: .; j_gene: TRBJ1-1; v_gene: TRBV7-9; d_gene: .
CDR3aa: CASSQVGLVEQYF; CDR3nt: TGCGCCAGCAGCCAAGTTGGGTTAGTGGAGCAGTACTTC; abundance: few; j_gene: TRBJ2-7; v_gene: TRBV4-1; d_gene: .
CDR3aa: CASSVGSQNTEAFF; CDR3nt: TGTGCCAGCAGCGTTGGATCTCAGAACACTGAAGCTTTCTTT; abundance: .; j_gene: TRBJ1-1; v_gene: TRBV9; d_gene: .
CDR3aa: CASSVSGDTQYF; CDR3nt: TGTGCCAGCAGCGTTTCGGGAGATACGCAGTATTTT; abundance: .; j_gene: TRBJ2-3; v_gene: TRBV9; d_gene: .
CDR3aa: CASSLTNYNEQFF; CDR3nt: TGCGCCAGCAGCTTAACAAATTACAATGAGCAGTTCTTC; abundance: .; j_gene: TRBJ2-1; v_gene: TRBV5-1; d_gene: .
CDR3aa: CASSLPGSNQPQHF; CDR3nt: TGTGCTAGCAGCTTACCGGGGAGCAATCAGCCCCAGCATTTT; abundance: .; j_gene: TRBJ1-5; v_gene: TRBV7-7; d_gene: .
CDR3aa: CATSRDRGPAVEAFF; CDR3nt: TGTGCCACCAGCAGAGACAGGGGTCCGGCTGTTGAAGCTTTCTTT; abundance: .; j_gene: TRBJ1-1; v_gene: TRBV15; d_gene: .
CDR3aa: CASSYGTGVFSGNTIYF; CDR3nt: TGTGCCAGCAGCTACGGGACAGGGGTCTTCTCTGGAAACACCATATATTTT; abundance: once; j_gene: TRBJ1-3; v_gene: TRBV5-6; d_gene: TRBD1
CDR3aa: CASSAPAPTSGTYTGELFF; CDR3nt: TGTGCCAGCAGCGCTCCCGCCCCGACTAGCGGGACATACACCGGGGAGCTGTTTTTT; abundance: .; j_gene: TRBJ2-2; v_gene: TRBV9; d_gene: TRBD2
CDR3aa: CASSKNRGPTDTQYF; CDR3nt: TGTGCCAGCAGCAAAAACAGGGGCCCCACAGATACGCAGTATTTT; abundance: .; j_gene: TRBJ2-3; v_gene: TRBV21-1; d_gene: .